A selection of T cell receptor beta chains follows, all from one sample in a study of shared clonotypes between healthy human individuals. Only in-frame clones appear in the TCRdb table, and some are missing; sequencing was by immunoSEQ multiplex PCR. The sample lists some 2.4 million clones, 93% seen once, with roughly 0.39% in the top ten. Input material: naive CD4+ T cells from PBMCs. These TCRs come from a young man in good health. Some clones in this sample may be carry-over from other donors' samples. Each CDR3 is given with its conserved first and last residue. Fields, in order: V gene, J gene, CDR3 protein.

v_gene: TRBV14
j_gene: TRBJ2-1
CDR3aa: CASSQRIRGPGNEQFF

v_gene: TRBV7-2
j_gene: TRBJ2-5
CDR3aa: CASSLNREETQYF

v_gene: TRBV5-1
j_gene: TRBJ2-7
CDR3aa: CASSLRDANYEQYF

v_gene: TRBV6-6
j_gene: TRBJ1-5
CDR3aa: CASSYGEGPNQPQHF

v_gene: TRBV6-5
j_gene: TRBJ1-1
CDR3aa: CASSYSTNTEAFF

v_gene: TRBV7-6
j_gene: TRBJ2-1
CDR3aa: CASSPGTVNEQFF

v_gene: TRBV5-8
j_gene: TRBJ1-1
CDR3aa: CASSPGTSRKEAFF

v_gene: TRBV5-1
j_gene: TRBJ1-3
CDR3aa: CASSLEGGGGGNTIYF

v_gene: TRBV5-6
j_gene: TRBJ2-7
CDR3aa: CASSQMGQAKPYEQYF

v_gene: TRBV29-1
j_gene: TRBJ1-1
CDR3aa: CSADRGNTEAFF

v_gene: TRBV18
j_gene: TRBJ1-1
CDR3aa: CASSTGVDTEAFF

v_gene: TRBV27
j_gene: TRBJ2-2
CDR3aa: CASSPTGAGELFF

v_gene: TRBV5-6
j_gene: TRBJ2-5
CDR3aa: CASSSLTGPILSEETQYF

v_gene: TRBV27
j_gene: TRBJ2-5
CDR3aa: CASTPRARYGETQYF

v_gene: TRBV4-3
j_gene: TRBJ2-1
CDR3aa: CASRPNSGTQKQFF

v_gene: TRBV28
j_gene: TRBJ2-7
CDR3aa: CASNNRAYEQYF

v_gene: TRBV28
j_gene: TRBJ1-3
CDR3aa: CASSLRTGLGNTIYF

v_gene: TRBV7-8
j_gene: TRBJ1-5
CDR3aa: CASSLAARLDSNQPQHF

v_gene: TRBV28
j_gene: TRBJ1-1
CDR3aa: CASSLGGAVNTEAFF

v_gene: TRBV29-1
j_gene: TRBJ2-7
CDR3aa: CSTWTGQEQYF

v_gene: TRBV4-2
j_gene: TRBJ1-1
CDR3aa: CASSQQTGAGTEAFF

v_gene: TRBV7-2
j_gene: TRBJ2-7
CDR3aa: CASSWVRSHEQYF

v_gene: TRBV18
j_gene: TRBJ2-7
CDR3aa: CASSPLGQGYEQYF

v_gene: TRBV29-1
j_gene: TRBJ2-3
CDR3aa: CSVDFGADTQYF

v_gene: TRBV29-1
j_gene: TRBJ2-1
CDR3aa: CSVDYVGTHRDEQFF

v_gene: TRBV4-1
j_gene: TRBJ2-1
CDR3aa: CASSQGDRAYNEQFF

v_gene: TRBV7-9
j_gene: TRBJ1-2
CDR3aa: CASSPLGAQGLSGYTF

v_gene: TRBV7-9
j_gene: TRBJ2-6
CDR3aa: CASSLALGAGSGANVLTF

v_gene: TRBV7-9
j_gene: TRBJ1-6
CDR3aa: CASTRTGGEDSPLHF

v_gene: TRBV7-2
j_gene: TRBJ2-3
CDR3aa: CASSEDRVIDTQYF

v_gene: TRBV28
j_gene: TRBJ2-1
CDR3aa: CATVPGSSYNEQFF

v_gene: TRBV7-8
j_gene: TRBJ2-1
CDR3aa: CASSTRGGTSGGNEQFF

v_gene: TRBV5-1
j_gene: TRBJ2-5
CDR3aa: CASSLSGSATPETQYF

v_gene: TRBV6-6
j_gene: TRBJ2-2
CDR3aa: CASTGQGRNTGELFF

v_gene: TRBV5-1
j_gene: TRBJ2-3
CDR3aa: CASSALGSLAGVIDTQYF

v_gene: TRBV6-6
j_gene: TRBJ2-7
CDR3aa: CASSSTGSHEQYF

v_gene: TRBV27
j_gene: TRBJ1-3
CDR3aa: CASSLSNRGSGNTIYF

v_gene: TRBV9
j_gene: TRBJ2-3
CDR3aa: CASSPPLRGNADTQYF